The present T cell receptor (beta chain) was sequenced within a study of OX40 agonist ivuxolimab in advanced cancers. The overall study: Administration of intravenous ivuxolimab to patients occurred every 2 weeks at 0.01 to 10 mg/kg.

A note on this clone: The antigen is unknown.

Overall study findings and caveats: At 0.1 to 3.0 mg/kg, clonal expansion of CD4+ and CD8+ blood T cells had occurred by week 6. In general, CD8+ T cells held more expanded clones than CD4+ did, on average.

The protocol was immunoSEQ multiplex PCR, while the TCRdb copy is restricted to in-frame clones and leaves out a portion. The sample comprises 23,000 or so clones, 65% to 85% of which are singletons, and under 9% rests with the top ten. This sequence was found in an adult with an advanced solid tumor such as melanoma, head and neck, liver or kidney cancer. Sequenced here: CD4+ or CD8+ T cells sorted from blood, sampled in a trial of the OX40 agonist ivuxolimab.

DNA of the CDR3: TGTGCCAGCAGCACAGATACGCAGTATTTT. As protein: CASSTDTQYF. The J gene is TRBJ2-3, the V gene TRBV7-8; D gene uncertain. CDR3 length: 10 residues. Looked up from germline, CDR1 is SGHVS and CDR2 is FQNEAQ. The V and J ends lost 5 bases and 3 bases respectively, with 0 bases between them.